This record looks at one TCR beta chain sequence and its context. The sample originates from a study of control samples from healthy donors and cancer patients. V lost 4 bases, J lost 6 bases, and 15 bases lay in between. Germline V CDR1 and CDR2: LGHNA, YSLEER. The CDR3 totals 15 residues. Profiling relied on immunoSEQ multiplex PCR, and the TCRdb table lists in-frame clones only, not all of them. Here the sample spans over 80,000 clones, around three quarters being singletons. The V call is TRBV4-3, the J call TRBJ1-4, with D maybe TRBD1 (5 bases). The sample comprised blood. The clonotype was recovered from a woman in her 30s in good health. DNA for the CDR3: TGCGCCAGCAGCCCGTCAGGGAGCGTTGATGAAAAACTGTTTTTT. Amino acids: CASSPSGSVDEKLFF.